This T cell receptor (beta chain) was identified during a study of blood T cell repertoires in COVID-19 (TCRdb year 2020). Some background on the complete study: The collaborator samples originated in the United States, Italy and Spain and spanned the acute and convalescent phases of COVID-19. The material from the prospective study consisted of cDNA or gDNA derived from T cells, B-cell-depleted T cells, or PBMCs. Deeply sampled blood TCRbeta repertoires from subjects exposed to, actively infected with, or recovered from COVID-19 were included in the dataset. The repertoires were released in a freely available public database intended as a resource for research on the immune response to SARS-CoV-2. The samples were drawn from the first 160 participants of the ongoing ImmuneRACE study and from some 1,300 subjects provided by 6 global collaborators. The sample metadata nearly always contained a de-identified subject ID, COVID-19 status, age in years and sex. HLA class I and class II types, where available, came from metadata supplied by the sample provider rather than from assay-based typing.

Worth noting for this clone: The antigen it binds to is not known. One base away there is no much larger clone; base qualities are not given.

On the study overall, not on this receptor specifically: Clinical and demographic metadata were provided uncurated, with the amount varying by source and participant.

TCRbeta CDR3 regions were amplified from genomic DNA by means of the immunoSEQ Assay, a bias-controlled multiplex PCR. The authors processed their data as follows. Within the assay, amplification of reference gene primers was used to estimate how many nucleated cells each sample contained. To quantify the absolute abundance of each unique TCRbeta CDR3 rearrangement, sequence reads were collapsed and filtered. For each sample, productive Simpson clonality was calculated as the square root of Simpson's diversity index over productive rearrangements. TCRdb provides this immuneACCESS table in a form limited to in-frame rearrangements. Some clones are lacking; in checked studies, under half of them reflect an unresolved V gene, and why the rest are absent is not known. V, J and clone size reflect that table, while D and trimming were determined from the DNA. This sample is represented by 250,000 or so clones; roughly 86% of them were singletons. Just over 2.5% of the sample goes to the ten largest clones.

V loses 4 bases of germline sequence and J loses 8 bases, and the interval between the two ends is 16 bases. Inclusive of the bounding cysteine and phenylalanine, the CDR3 is 15 residues long. The read is trimmed to its CDR3 DNA, 45 bases read in frame from base 1. The germline V gene sets CDR1 to SGHDT and CDR2 to YYEEEE. In the prospective study, participants were about 18 to 90 years old, resided in around 25 geographic areas of the United States, and were enrolled through a virtual design. Cohort assignment in the prospective study relied on participant-reported clinical history from a screening survey and a study questionnaire. In the prospective study, whole blood, serum and a nasopharyngeal or oropharyngeal swab were collected from each participant by mobile phlebotomists. Over a roughly two-month period, participants in the prospective study had the option of providing additional blood draws and questionnaires. Before DNA extraction, blood samples from the prospective study were shipped at room temperature or frozen.

The chain links TRBV5-6 with TRBJ1-6; perhaps TRBD1 is the D gene, with 5 bases matching. The clonotype originates from a woman in her twenties or thirties with acute COVID-19. Material: PBMCs or T cells enriched from blood (not recorded which). The CDR3 reads CASSLQGTMDSPLHF. The nucleotide sequence reads as follows: TGTGCCAGCAGCCTGCAGGGAACCATGGATTCACCCCTCCACTTT.